This T cell receptor beta chain is drawn from a study of T cell clusters in autoimmune cytopenias. Tens of thousands of genome equivalents of blood DNA were amplified for TRB. Worth noting for this clonotype: Its antigen is not identified.

Multiplex touch-down PCR amplified TRB using TRB-A and TRB-B pools in one tube. TCRdb reworked the multiplex PCR reads into one entry per CDR3 protein, no DNA. The sample table sets out about 6,300 distinct CDR3 sequences. Findings and limits, study-wide: Primary autoimmune cytopenia patients appeared to lack physiological T cell clusters present in healthy donors.

These data are also associated with another study on T cell repertoires in aging, cancer and after chemotherapy.

This clonotype was sampled from a human donor in good health. The sequencing input was peripheral blood.

CDR3 protein: CASSLDGSSPYEQYF. V usage is TRBV13 and J usage is TRBJ2-7. Germline CDR1 is PRHDT and CDR2 is FYEKMQ (reference sequence). This CDR3 region has 15 residues. Full variable domain (missing parts from reference TRBV13 and TRBJ2-7): AAGVIQSPRHLIKEKRETATLKCYPIPRHDTVYWYQQGPGQDPQFLISFYEKMQSDKGSIPDRFSAQQFSDYHSELNMSSLELGDSALYFCASSLDGSSPYEQYFGPGTRLTVT.